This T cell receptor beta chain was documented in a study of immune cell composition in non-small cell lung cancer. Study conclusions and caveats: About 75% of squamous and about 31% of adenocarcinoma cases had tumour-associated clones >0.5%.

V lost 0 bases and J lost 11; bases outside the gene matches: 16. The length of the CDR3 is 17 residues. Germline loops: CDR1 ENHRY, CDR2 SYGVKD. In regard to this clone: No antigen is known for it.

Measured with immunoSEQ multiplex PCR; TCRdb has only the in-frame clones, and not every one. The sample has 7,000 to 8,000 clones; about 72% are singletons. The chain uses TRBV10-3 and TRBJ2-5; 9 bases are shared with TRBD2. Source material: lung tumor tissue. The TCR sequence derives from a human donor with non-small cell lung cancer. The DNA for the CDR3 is TGTGCCATCAGTGAGTCGCCCGGAGCGGGGGGCCTGGGGGAGCAGTACTTC. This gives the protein CAISESPGAGGLGEQYF.